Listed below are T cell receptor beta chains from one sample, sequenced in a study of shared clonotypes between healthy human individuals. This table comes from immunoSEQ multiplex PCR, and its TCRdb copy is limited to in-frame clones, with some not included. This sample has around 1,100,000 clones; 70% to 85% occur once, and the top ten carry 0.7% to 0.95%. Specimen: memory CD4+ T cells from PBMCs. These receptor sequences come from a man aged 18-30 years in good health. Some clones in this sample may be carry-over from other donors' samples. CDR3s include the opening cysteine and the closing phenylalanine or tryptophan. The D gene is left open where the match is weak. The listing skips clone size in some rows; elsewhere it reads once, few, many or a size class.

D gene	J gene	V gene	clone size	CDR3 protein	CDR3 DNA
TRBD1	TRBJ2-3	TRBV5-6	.	CASGDRFTDTQYF	TGTGCCTCCGGGGACAGATTCACAGATACGCAGTATTTT
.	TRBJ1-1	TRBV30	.	CAWRLYRGIPPTNTEAFF	TGTGCCTGGAGGCTGTATAGAGGTATCCCACCAACTAACACTGAAGCTTTCTTT
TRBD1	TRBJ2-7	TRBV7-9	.	CASSLARVGTGASYEQYF	TGTGCCAGCAGCTTAGCGAGGGTAGGGACAGGGGCATCCTACGAGCAGTACTTC
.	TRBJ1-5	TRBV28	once	CASSESGRYSNQPQHF	TGTGCCAGCAGCGAATCAGGGAGATATAGCAATCAGCCCCAGCATTTT
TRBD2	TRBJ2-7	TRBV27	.	CASSSSGRRVQYF	TGTGCCAGCAGTTCTAGCGGGAGACGGGTGCAGTACTTC
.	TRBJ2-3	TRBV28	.	CASSLLADTQYF	TGTGCCAGCAGTTTATTGGCAGATACGCAGTATTTT
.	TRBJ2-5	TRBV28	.	CASGGYQETQYF	TGTGCCAGTGGAGGGTACCAAGAGACCCAGTACTTC
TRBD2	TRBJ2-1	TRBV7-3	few	CASSLNPTGGGNNEQFF	TGTGCCAGCAGCTTAAACCCGACGGGAGGGGGGAACAATGAGCAGTTCTTC
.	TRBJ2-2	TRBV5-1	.	CASRFDVGTGELFF	TGCGCCAGCAGGTTCGATGTCGGCACCGGGGAGCTGTTTTTT
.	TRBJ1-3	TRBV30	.	CAWSAPGRAGNTIYF	TGTGCCTGGAGTGCCCCGGGAAGAGCTGGAAACACCATATATTTT
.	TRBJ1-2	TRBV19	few	CASSMGFAIPYGYTF	TGTGCCAGTAGTATGGGCTTTGCTATCCCATATGGCTACACCTTC
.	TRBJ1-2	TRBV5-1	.	CASSLEQGLGYTF	TGCGCCAGCAGCCTGGAACAGGGTTTAGGCTACACCTTC
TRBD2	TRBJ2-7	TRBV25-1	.	CASTRGGANTYEQYF	TGTGCCAGCACCCGGGGGGGGGCGAACACCTACGAGCAGTACTTC
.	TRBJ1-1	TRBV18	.	CASSLGPPLNTEAFF	TGTGCCAGCTCCCTGGGTCCGCCCTTGAACACTGAAGCTTTCTTT
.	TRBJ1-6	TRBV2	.	CASGETGPEDSPLHF	TGTGCCAGCGGAGAAACAGGGCCGGAGGATTCACCCCTCCACTTT
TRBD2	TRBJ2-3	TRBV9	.	CASSVGLAGADTQYF	TGTGCCAGCAGCGTAGGACTAGCGGGAGCAGATACGCAGTATTTT
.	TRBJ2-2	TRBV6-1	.	CASSPRQLYTGELFF	TGTGCCAGCAGTCCCAGACAGCTCTACACCGGGGAGCTGTTTTTT
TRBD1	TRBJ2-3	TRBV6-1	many	CASSERTGDSTDTQYF	TGTGCCAGCAGTGAACGGACAGGGGATAGCACAGATACGCAGTATTTT
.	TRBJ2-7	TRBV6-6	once	CASSYVGELYEQYF	TGTGCCAGCAGTTACGTGGGGGAGCTCTACGAGCAGTACTTC
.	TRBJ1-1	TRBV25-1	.	CASNARIGTEAFF	TGTGCCAGCAATGCGAGGATCGGCACTGAAGCTTTCTTT
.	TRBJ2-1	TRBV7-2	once	CASSLALGPTPPYNEQFF	TGTGCCAGCAGCTTAGCGCTAGGGCCTACCCCCCCCTACAATGAGCAGTTCTTC
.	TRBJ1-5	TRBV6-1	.	CASSERGTLNQPQHF	TGTGCCAGCAGTGAGAGGGGGACCCTAAATCAGCCCCAGCATTTT